This T cell receptor beta chain was observed in a study of human T cells and chemical hapten exposure. The wider study: After 6 days, upper back 0.01% DPC patch tests were scored.

This clonotype was recorded a few times. As to time point: patch test 3, about 24 weeks after DPC sensitization. This sample's treatment: therapeutic diphenylcyclopropenone sensitization with weekly scalp DPC. Prior to each patch test being applied, blood was drawn. The length of the CDR3 is 15 residues. V gave up 3 bases and J gave up 4 bases, with 16 bases separating them. TCRdb redid the calling of the RACE reads with MiXCR, one entry per CDR3 protein. The data hold roughly 200,000 distinct CDR3 sequences, with more than 20% observed a single time. The sequenced sample was whole blood, obtained in connection with sensitization to the hapten diphenylcyclopropenone (DPC). The clonotype originates from a woman in her 40s with alopecia areata. Some clones in this sample may be carry-over from other donors' samples. The chain links TRBV12-3 or TRBV12-4 to TRBJ2-7; a possible D gene is TRBD1 (9 bases). The CDR3 DNA reads TGTGCCAGCAGTTTTAGCGGGACAGGGCTTTACGAGCAGTACTTC. Its protein product is CASSFSGTGLYEQYF.